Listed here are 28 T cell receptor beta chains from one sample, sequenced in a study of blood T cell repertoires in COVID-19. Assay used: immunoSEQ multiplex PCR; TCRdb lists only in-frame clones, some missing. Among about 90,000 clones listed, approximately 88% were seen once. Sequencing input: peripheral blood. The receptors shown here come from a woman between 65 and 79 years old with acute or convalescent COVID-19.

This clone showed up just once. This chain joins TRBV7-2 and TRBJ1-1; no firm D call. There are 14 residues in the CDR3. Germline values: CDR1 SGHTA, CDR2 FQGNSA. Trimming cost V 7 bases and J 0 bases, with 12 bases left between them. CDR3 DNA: TGTGCCAGCAAACCAGAGACACTGAACACTGAAGCTTTCTTT. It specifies CASKPETLNTEAFF.

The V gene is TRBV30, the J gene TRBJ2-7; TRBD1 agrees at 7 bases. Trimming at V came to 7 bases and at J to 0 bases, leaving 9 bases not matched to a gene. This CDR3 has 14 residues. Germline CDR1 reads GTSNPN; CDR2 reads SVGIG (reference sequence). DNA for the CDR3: TGTGCCTTAATAAAACAGGGGTTCTCCTACGAGCAGTACTTC. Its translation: CALIKQGFSYEQYF.

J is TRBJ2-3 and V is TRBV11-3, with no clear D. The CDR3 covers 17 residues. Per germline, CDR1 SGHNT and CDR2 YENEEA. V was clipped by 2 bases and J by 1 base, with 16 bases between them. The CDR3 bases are TGTGCCAGCAGCTTAAGTAGAGGTAATGGCGGCACAGATACGCAGTATTTT. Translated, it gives CASSLSRGNGGTDTQYF.

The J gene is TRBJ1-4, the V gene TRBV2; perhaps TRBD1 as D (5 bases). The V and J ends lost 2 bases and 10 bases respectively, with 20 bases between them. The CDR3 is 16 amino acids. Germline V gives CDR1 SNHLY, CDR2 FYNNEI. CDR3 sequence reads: CASSERTGWGGLKLFF. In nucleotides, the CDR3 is TGTGCCAGCAGTGAAAGAACAGGTTGGGGTGGGCTAAAACTGTTTTTT.

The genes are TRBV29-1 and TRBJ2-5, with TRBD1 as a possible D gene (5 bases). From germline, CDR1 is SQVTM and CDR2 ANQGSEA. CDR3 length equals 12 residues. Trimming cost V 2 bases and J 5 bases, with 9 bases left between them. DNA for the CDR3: TGCAGCGTTGAACAGGGTTCGGAGACCCAGTACTTC. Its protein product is CSVEQGSETQYF.

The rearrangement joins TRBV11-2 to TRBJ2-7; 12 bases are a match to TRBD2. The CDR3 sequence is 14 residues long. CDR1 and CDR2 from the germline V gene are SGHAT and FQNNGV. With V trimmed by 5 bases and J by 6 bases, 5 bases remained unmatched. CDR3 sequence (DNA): TGTGCCAGCAGCCCGAGACTAGCGGGGGCCGAGCAGTACTTC. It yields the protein CASSPRLAGAEQYF.

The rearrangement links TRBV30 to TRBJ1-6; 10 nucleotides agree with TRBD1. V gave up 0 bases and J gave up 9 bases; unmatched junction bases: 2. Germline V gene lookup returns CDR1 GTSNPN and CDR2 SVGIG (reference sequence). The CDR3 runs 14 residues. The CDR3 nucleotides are TGTGCCTGGAGTGTGGGACAGGGGACTTCACCCCTCCACTTT. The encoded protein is CAWSVGQGTSPLHF.

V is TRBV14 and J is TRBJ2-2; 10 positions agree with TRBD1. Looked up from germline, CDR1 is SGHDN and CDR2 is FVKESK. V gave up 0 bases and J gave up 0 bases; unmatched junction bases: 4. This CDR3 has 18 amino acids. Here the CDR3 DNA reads TGTGCCAGCAGCCAAGACCGGGACAGGGGAGCGAACACCGGGGAGCTGTTTTTT. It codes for CASSQDRDRGANTGELFF.

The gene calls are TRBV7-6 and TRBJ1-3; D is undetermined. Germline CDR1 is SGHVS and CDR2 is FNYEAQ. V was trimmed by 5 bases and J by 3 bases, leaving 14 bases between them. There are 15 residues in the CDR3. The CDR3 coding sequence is TGTGCCAGCAGCCACCCCTCGACAAATGGAAACACCATATATTTT. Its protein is CASSHPSTNGNTIYF.

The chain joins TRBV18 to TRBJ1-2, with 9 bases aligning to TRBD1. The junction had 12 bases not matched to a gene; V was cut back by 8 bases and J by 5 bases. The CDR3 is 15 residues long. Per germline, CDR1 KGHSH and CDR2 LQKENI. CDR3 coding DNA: TGTGCCAGCCAGGGACAGGGCCTGCCAGGGTATGGCTACACCTTC. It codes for CASQGQGLPGYGYTF.

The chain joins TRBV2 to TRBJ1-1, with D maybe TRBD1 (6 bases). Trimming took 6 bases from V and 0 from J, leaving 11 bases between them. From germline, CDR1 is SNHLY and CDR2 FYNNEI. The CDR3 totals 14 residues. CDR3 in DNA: TGTGCCAGCAGCGTGACAGGCCTGAACACTGAAGCTTTCTTT. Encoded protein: CASSVTGLNTEAFF.

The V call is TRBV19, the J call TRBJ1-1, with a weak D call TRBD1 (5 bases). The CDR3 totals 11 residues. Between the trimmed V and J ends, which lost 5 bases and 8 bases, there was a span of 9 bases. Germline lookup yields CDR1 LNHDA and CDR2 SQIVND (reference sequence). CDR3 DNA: TGTGCCAGTAGTGCCAGGGCCGAAGCTTTCTTT. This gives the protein CASSARAEAFF.

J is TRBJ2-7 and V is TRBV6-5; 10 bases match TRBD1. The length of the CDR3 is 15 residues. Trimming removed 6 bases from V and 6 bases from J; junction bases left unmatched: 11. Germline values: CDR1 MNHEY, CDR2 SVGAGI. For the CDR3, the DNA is TGTGCCAGCAGCCCGGGACAGGGGTCCCTCTCCGAGCAGTACTTC. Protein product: CASSPGQGSLSEQYF.

The CDR3 loop reads CASSLSFTGGIGEQYV. DNA for the CDR3: TGTGCCAGCAGCCTGTCGTTTACAGGGGGCATCGGCGAGCAGTACGTC. The chain employs TRBV5-6 and TRBJ2-7; 9 bases match TRBD1. CDR3 length: 16 amino acids. The ends lost 4 bases at V and 6 bases at J; junction bases unmatched: 14. In germline, CDR1 is SGHDT, CDR2 YYEEEE.

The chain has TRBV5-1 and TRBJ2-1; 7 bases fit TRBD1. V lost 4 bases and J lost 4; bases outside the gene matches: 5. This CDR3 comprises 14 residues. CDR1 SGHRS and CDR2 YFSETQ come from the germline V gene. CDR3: CASSPRDSYNEQFF. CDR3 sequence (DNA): TGCGCCAGCAGCCCCCGGGACAGTTACAATGAGCAGTTCTTC. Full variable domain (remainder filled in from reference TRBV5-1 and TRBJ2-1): KAGVTQTPRYLIKTRGQQVTLSCSPISGHRSVSWYQQTPGQGLQFLFEYFSETQRNKGNFPGRFSGRQFSNSRSEMNVSTLELGDSALYLCASSPRDSYNEQFFGPGTRLTVL.

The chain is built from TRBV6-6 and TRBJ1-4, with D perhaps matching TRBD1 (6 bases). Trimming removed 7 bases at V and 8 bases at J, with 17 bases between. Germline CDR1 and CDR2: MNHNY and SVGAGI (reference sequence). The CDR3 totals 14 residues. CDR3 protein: CASTSHREGEKLFF. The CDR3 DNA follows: TGTGCCAGCACTTCCCACAGGGAGGGAGAAAAACTGTTTTTT.

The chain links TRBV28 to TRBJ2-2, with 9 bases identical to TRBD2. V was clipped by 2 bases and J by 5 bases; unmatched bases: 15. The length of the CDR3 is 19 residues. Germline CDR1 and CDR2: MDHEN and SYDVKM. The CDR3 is CASSLALAGTWGRTGELFF. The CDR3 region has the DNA TGTGCCAGCAGTTTAGCACTAGCGGGCACCTGGGGACGGACCGGGGAGCTGTTTTTT.

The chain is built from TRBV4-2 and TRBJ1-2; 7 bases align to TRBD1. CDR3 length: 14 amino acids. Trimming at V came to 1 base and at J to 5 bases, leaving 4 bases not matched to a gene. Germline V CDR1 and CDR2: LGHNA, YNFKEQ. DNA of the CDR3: TGTGCCAGCAGCCAAGGACAGGGTGGGTATGGCTACACCTTC. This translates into CASSQGQGGYGYTF.

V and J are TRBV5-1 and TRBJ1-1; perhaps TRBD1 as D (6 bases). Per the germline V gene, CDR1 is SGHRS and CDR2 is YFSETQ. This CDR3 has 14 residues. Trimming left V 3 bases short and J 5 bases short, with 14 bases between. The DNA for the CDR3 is TGCGCCAGCAGCTGGAGAGGGGGTTTGACTGAAGCTTTCTTT. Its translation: CASSWRGGLTEAFF.

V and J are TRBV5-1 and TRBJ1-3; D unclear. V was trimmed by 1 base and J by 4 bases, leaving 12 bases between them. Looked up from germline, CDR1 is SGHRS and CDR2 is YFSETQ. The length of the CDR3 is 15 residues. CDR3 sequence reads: CASSLLLGAGNTIYF. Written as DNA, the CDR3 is TGCGCCAGCAGCTTGTTACTTGGTGCCGGAAACACCATATATTTT.

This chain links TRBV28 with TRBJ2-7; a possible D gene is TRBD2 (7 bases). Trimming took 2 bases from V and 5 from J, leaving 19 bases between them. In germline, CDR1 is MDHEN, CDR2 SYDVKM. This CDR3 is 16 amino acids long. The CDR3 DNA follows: TGTGCCAGCAGTTTAGATCTACGGGGGGCTGTAAACGAGCAGTACTTC. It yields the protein CASSLDLRGAVNEQYF.

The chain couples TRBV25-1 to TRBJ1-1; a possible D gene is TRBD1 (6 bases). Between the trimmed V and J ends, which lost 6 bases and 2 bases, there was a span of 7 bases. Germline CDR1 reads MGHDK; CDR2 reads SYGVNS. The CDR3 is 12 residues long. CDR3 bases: TGTGCCAGCAGACAGGGAAACACTGAAGCTTTCTTT. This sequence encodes CASRQGNTEAFF.

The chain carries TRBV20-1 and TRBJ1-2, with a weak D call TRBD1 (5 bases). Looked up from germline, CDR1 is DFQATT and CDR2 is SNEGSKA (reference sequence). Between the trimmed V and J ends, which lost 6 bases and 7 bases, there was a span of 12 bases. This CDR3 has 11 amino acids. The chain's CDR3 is CSAVGGAGYTF. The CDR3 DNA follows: TGCAGTGCCGTCGGCGGGGCTGGCTACACCTTC.

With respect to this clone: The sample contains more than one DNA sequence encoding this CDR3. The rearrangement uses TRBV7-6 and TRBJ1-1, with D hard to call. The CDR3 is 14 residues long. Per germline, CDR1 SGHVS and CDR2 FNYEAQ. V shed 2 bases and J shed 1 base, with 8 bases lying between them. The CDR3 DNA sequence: TGTGCCAGCAGCTTAATCGGGGAGAACACTGAAGCTTTCTTT. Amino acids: CASSLIGENTEAFF.

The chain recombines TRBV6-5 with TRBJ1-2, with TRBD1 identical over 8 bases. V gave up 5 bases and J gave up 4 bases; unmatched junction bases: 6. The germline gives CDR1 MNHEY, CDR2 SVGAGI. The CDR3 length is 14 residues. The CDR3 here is CASSPMTGAYGYTF. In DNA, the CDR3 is TGTGCCAGCAGTCCTATGACAGGGGCCTATGGCTACACCTTC.

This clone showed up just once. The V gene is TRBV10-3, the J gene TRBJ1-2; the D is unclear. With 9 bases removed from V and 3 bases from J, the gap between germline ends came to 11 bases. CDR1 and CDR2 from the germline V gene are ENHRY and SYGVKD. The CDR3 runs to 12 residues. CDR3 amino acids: CAMQGGDYGYTF. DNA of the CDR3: TGTGCCATGCAAGGCGGGGACTATGGCTACACCTTC.

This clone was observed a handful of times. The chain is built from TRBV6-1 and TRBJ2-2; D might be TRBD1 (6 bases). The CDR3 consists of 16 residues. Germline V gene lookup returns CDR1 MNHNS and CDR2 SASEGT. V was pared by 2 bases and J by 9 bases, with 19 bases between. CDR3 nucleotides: TGTGCCAGCAGTGAACCCCCAAACAGGGTTAATAGGGAGCTGTTTTTT. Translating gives CASSEPPNRVNRELFF.

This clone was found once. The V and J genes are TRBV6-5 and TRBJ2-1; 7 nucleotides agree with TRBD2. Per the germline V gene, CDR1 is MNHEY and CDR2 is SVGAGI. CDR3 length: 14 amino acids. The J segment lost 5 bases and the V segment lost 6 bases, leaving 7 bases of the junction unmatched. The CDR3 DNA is TGTGCCAGCAGGCTATTGGGAGGGAACAATGAGCAGTTCTTC. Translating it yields CASRLLGGNNEQFF.